This T cell receptor (beta chain) was sequenced in a study of vaccination effects on CD4 cells after COVID-19. Antigen-specific CD4+ T cell clonotypes were called by their expansion after viral peptide-pool culture in ViraFEST. Following culture for approximately 11 days, CD4+ T cells were isolated. A PCR test confirmed that the person had SARS-CoV-2 infection between March and December 2020. Concerning this clone: Its antigen remains unidentified.

TCRdb's copy holds only in-frame clones and misses some; the assay was immunoSEQ multiplex PCR. The sample carries fewer than 60,000 clones, about 77% recorded once. Germline V gene sequence: CDR1 SEHNR, CDR2 FQNEAQ (reference sequence). This CDR3 is built from 14 residues. V gave up 3 bases and J gave up 6 bases, with 13 bases separating them. V is TRBV7-9 and J is TRBJ2-3; weak D call: TRBD2 (6 bases). The receptor comes from a human donor who had a prior SARS-CoV-2 infection. The starting material was CD4+ T cells from PBMCs cultured with HIV peptides, obtained before COVID-19 vaccination. Specified subset: HIV-1 Nef peptide pool negative control/reference culture. CDR3 DNA sequence: TGTGCCAGCAGCTTTTCGCGGGGCGTGGATACGCAGTATTTT. Its translation is CASSFSRGVDTQYF. Full variable domain (outside the CDR3, taken from reference TRBV7-9 and TRBJ2-3): DTGVSQNPRHKITKRGQNVTFRCDPISEHNRLYWYRQTLGQGPEFLTYFQNEAQLEKSRLLSDRFSAERPKGSFSTLEIQRTEQGDSAMYLCASSFSRGVDTQYFGPGTRLTVL.